This T cell receptor beta chain originates from a study of cytomegalovirus exposure and HLA in healthy donors. Study-level information: Within the Caucasian-associated ancestry cluster were roughly 81% of the roughly 400 genotyped donors.

Points from the study as a whole: Accurate HLA-A and HLA-B prediction from TCR beta sequences was reported for most subjects.

Primers: 60 Vbeta forward and 13 Jbeta reverse. Libraries were prepared by immunoSEQ multiplex PCR; TCRdb keeps only in-frame clonotypes and omits some of them. The data hold around 130,000 clones, with about 78% observed a single time. Note on this clone: No antigen is known for it.

The sample taken for sequencing was PBMCs. The receptor comes from a man in his fifties in good health and CMV-seronegative.

CDR3: CASRTRSSYNEQFF. CDR3 nucleotide sequence: TGTGCCAGCAGAACAAGGAGCTCCTACAATGAGCAGTTCTTC. The chain uses TRBV6-6 and TRBJ2-1; D ambiguous. Germline V gives CDR1 MNHNY, CDR2 SVGAGI (reference sequence). There are 14 residues in the CDR3. The V end was cut by 6 bases, the J end by 0 bases, with 9 bases between.